Below are 32 T cell receptor beta chains sequenced from a single sample in a study of CD8 T cells in ankylosing spondylitis. Antigens of these TCRs are unknown. TCRdb ran MiXCR on the 5' RACE reads and lists one entry per CDR3 protein. Of some 700,000 distinct CDR3 sequences in the sample, about 20% were seen once. Overall study findings and caveats: The study identified a TCR beta motif of roughly eight highly homologous variants that appeared characteristic of ankylosing spondylitis blood.

Sequencing input: blood, either unsorted or a sorted T cell fraction (not recorded which). The receptors come from a male donor with ankylosing spondylitis.

The chain employs TRBV4-2 and TRBJ2-7, with 7 bases that match TRBD2. Germline V gene lookup returns CDR1 LGHNA and CDR2 YNFKEQ. Trimming cost V 2 bases and J 2 bases; bases outside gene matches: 6. CDR3 length: 15 amino acids. The CDR3 here is CASSQPLAPTYEQYF. The CDR3 nucleotides read TGTGCCAGCAGCCAACCACTAGCGCCGACCTACGAGCAGTACTTC.

The chain is built from TRBV6-1 and TRBJ2-7; D is uncertain. The ends were cut back, 4 bases at V and 3 bases at J, with 10 bases in the middle. The CDR3 loop spans 13 amino acids. Germline values: CDR1 MNHNS, CDR2 SASEGT. CDR3 bases: TGTGCCAGCAGTGCAAGGAGTCTCTACGAGCAGTACTTC. This encodes CASSARSLYEQYF.

This clonotype was observed a handful of times. This rearrangement joins TRBV7-9 to TRBJ1-4; TRBD1 matches 7 bases. Losses at the gene ends were 6 bases for V and 4 bases for J; bases not matched to a gene: 8. CDR3 size: 15 residues. Germline CDR1 and CDR2: SEHNR and FQNEAQ (reference sequence). The CDR3 loop is CASSPGQPLNEKLFF. CDR3 nucleotides: TGTGCCAGCAGTCCGGGACAGCCGCTTAATGAAAAACTGTTTTTT.

The genes are TRBV28 and TRBJ2-7; tentative D call: TRBD2 (6 bases). Germline V gene sequence: CDR1 MDHEN, CDR2 SYDVKM. This CDR3 contains 14 residues. Trimming cost V 4 bases and J 2 bases, with 12 bases left between them. The CDR3 nucleotides are TGTGCCAGCAGTTCAGGGACTCAAGCCTACGAGCAGTACTTC. Protein product: CASSSGTQAYEQYF.

The chain joins TRBV4-3 to TRBJ1-2; maybe TRBD1 (5 bases). This CDR3 has 14 residues. CDR1 is LGHNA and CDR2 is YSLEER in the germline V gene. Trimming pared 2 bases from V and 6 bases from J, leaving 13 bases between. CDR3 in amino acids: CASSQKFDRDGYTF. The CDR3 DNA follows: TGCGCCAGCAGCCAAAAGTTTGACAGAGATGGCTACACCTTC.

This clonotype was seen a few times. J is TRBJ2-1 and V is TRBV6-2 or TRBV6-3; D is unresolved. This CDR3 is 15 amino acids long. Germline-derived CDR1 and CDR2 are MNHEY and SVGEGT. The germline V and J ends were trimmed by 0 bases and 5 bases, with 11 bases remaining between them. In DNA, the CDR3 is TGTGCCAGCAGTTACTCGCCCCCCCCGGACAATGAGCAGTTCTTC. Translated, it gives CASSYSPPPDNEQFF.

This clonotype turned up a few times. The chain links TRBV20-1 to TRBJ2-1; 14 bases align to TRBD2. The junction had 10 bases not matched to a gene; V was cut back by 0 bases and J by 6 bases. Per the germline V gene, CDR1 is DFQATT and CDR2 is SNEGSKA (reference sequence). The CDR3 consists of 18 residues. The CDR3 bases are TGCAGTGCTAGAGATCAGACTAGCGGGAGGGGGAGTCGCAATGAGCAGTTCTTC. Translated, it gives CSARDQTSGRGSRNEQFF.

This clonotype was seen just once. The rearrangement links TRBV4-3 to TRBJ2-7, with 8 nucleotides matching TRBD1. The V segment lost 0 bases and the J segment 4 bases; nucleotides outside the gene matches: 8. The CDR3 consists of 16 residues. CDR1 is LGHNA and CDR2 is YSLEER in the germline V gene. The CDR3 region is CASSQERAGGIYEQYF. The DNA for the CDR3 is TGCGCCAGCAGCCAAGAAAGGGCAGGGGGCATATACGAGCAGTACTTC.

V is TRBV12-3 or TRBV12-4 and J is TRBJ2-7; 10 nucleotides match TRBD1. The CDR3 is made up of 16 amino acids. J was trimmed by 0 bases and V by 5 bases; bases with no gene match: 7. The chain's CDR3 is CASSDRDRGISYEQYF. CDR3 DNA sequence: TGTGCCAGCAGTGACCGGGACAGGGGTATCTCCTACGAGCAGTACTTC.

This clonotype has only a few counts. This rearrangement joins TRBV12-3 or TRBV12-4 to TRBJ2-3; D is perhaps TRBD1 (5 bases). CDR3 length: 14 amino acids. Trimming took 5 bases from V and 2 from J, leaving 11 bases between them. The CDR3 is CASSLQGFTDTQYF. Written as DNA, the CDR3 is TGTGCCAGCAGTCTCCAGGGTTTCACAGATACGCAGTATTTT.

This clonotype was detected only a few times. The chain employs TRBV9 and TRBJ2-2; possibly TRBD1 or TRBD2 for D (5 bases each). The V gene lost 0 bases and the J gene lost 9 bases, with 12 bases spanning the gap. This CDR3 has 14 amino acids. Per the germline V gene, CDR1 is SGDLS and CDR2 is YYNGEE. CDR3: CASSVGDQDWELFF. The DNA of the CDR3 is TGTGCCAGCAGCGTAGGGGACCAGGATTGGGAGCTGTTTTTT.

This clonotype was observed many times. The chain links TRBV12-3 or TRBV12-4 to TRBJ2-7; D ambiguous. This CDR3 has 12 residues. The V end lost 1 base, the J end lost 6 bases, and 7 bases lay between the germline ends. The CDR3 is CASSLVGGEQYF. The CDR3 region has the DNA TGTGCCAGCAGTTTAGTAGGCGGCGAGCAGTACTTC.

This clonotype occurred a few times. The chain recombines TRBV5-1 with TRBJ2-7; unclear D gene. The ends were cut back, 2 bases at V and 5 bases at J, with 11 bases in the middle. There are 13 residues in the CDR3. Germline V gene sequence: CDR1 SGHRS, CDR2 YFSETQ. CDR3 loop: CASSFPESDEQYF. CDR3 nucleotides: TGCGCCAGCAGCTTCCCCGAGTCAGACGAGCAGTACTTC.

This chain uses TRBV12-3 or TRBV12-4 with TRBJ1-1; D is ambiguous. V lost 6 bases and J 1 base, leaving 18 bases between the germline ends. The CDR3 totals 16 residues. The CDR3 bases are TGTGCCAGCAGCCCCATGCGCACCGGCTCGAACACTGAAGCTTTCTTT. Residues: CASSPMRTGSNTEAFF.

The sample holds a few counts of this clonotype. This chain links TRBV12-3 or TRBV12-4 with TRBJ2-7; 7 nucleotides agree with TRBD2. Trimming at V came to 7 bases and at J to 4 bases, leaving 7 bases not matched to a gene. The CDR3 spans 13 residues. As DNA, the CDR3 is TGTGCCAGCACTAGCGGAACGTTGTACGAGCAGTACTTC. Protein sequence: CASTSGTLYEQYF.

The V and J genes are TRBV20-1 and TRBJ2-3; D possibly corresponds to TRBD2 (6 bases). Trimming pared 6 bases from V and 5 bases from J, leaving 18 bases between. The CDR3 covers 14 residues. Germline V gives CDR1 DFQATT, CDR2 SNEGSKA (reference sequence). CDR3 DNA: TGCAGTGCCCAGGGACTTCTATGGGAAGATACGCAGTATTTT. It translates to CSAQGLLWEDTQYF.

The genes are TRBV20-1 and TRBJ2-7, with D unclear. The germline V gene encodes CDR1 DFQATT and CDR2 SNEGSKA (reference sequence). Trimming shortened V by 6 bases and J by 4 bases, and 16 bases separated the two germline ends. This CDR3 has 13 amino acids. The CDR3 region has the DNA TGCAGTGCCCCCCTGGGTCTTCGGTACGAGCAGTACTTC. It encodes CSAPLGLRYEQYF.

The rearrangement uses TRBV29-1 and TRBJ2-2, with a tentative D call TRBD2 (7 bases). Germline V lookup: CDR1 SQVTM, CDR2 ANQGSEA. The CDR3 totals 14 residues. V was clipped by 4 bases and J by 4 bases, with 13 bases between them. In DNA form, the CDR3 reads TGCAGCGTTGTGGGGGGGGCGGGCACCGGGGAGCTGTTTTTT. Translation gives CSVVGGAGTGELFF.

V usage is TRBV11-2 and J usage is TRBJ2-1; D might be TRBD2 (5 bases). Trimming left V 5 bases short and J 0 bases short, with 23 bases between. The CDR3 consists of 19 residues. Germline V lookup: CDR1 SGHAT, CDR2 FQNNGV. CDR3 in amino acids: CASSPRVRVLPSSYNEQFF. The CDR3 bases are TGTGCCAGCAGCCCCCGGGTGCGGGTCTTACCGAGCTCCTACAATGAGCAGTTCTTC. Together with reference TRBV11-2 and TRBJ2-1, the CDR3 gives the full variable domain: EAGVAQSPRYKIIEKRQSVAFWCNPISGHATLYWYQQILGQGPKLLIQFQNNGVVDDSQLPKDRFSAERLKGVDSTLKIQPAKLEDSAVYLCASSPRVRVLPSSYNEQFFGPGTRLTVL.

This CDR3 reads CASSQGVVAGVVYEQYF. CDR3 bases: TGTGCCAGCAGCCAAGGAGTCGTAGCGGGAGTGGTCTACGAGCAGTACTTC. The chain is built from TRBV4-2 and TRBJ2-7; 9 nucleotides line up with TRBD2. Germline V lookup: CDR1 LGHNA, CDR2 YNFKEQ. This CDR3 spans 17 amino acids. The V and J ends lost 1 base and 3 bases, in that order; junction bases with no gene match: 10.

The gene calls are TRBV24-1 and TRBJ2-5, with a possible D match to TRBD1 (5 bases). This CDR3 region has 16 residues. The V and J ends lost 12 bases and 2 bases respectively, with 24 bases between them. Germline lookup yields CDR1 KGHDR and CDR2 SFDVKD. As DNA, the CDR3 is TGTGCCCCAAACTACCTCCTCGACAGACGACAAGAGACCCAGTACTTC. Its translation: CAPNYLLDRRQETQYF.

This clonotype was counted a few times. The J gene is TRBJ1-2, the V gene TRBV12-3 or TRBV12-4; no definite D call. V lost 5 bases to trimming and J lost 8 bases, with 15 bases between them. The CDR3 consists of 13 residues. The CDR3 nucleotides read TGTGCCAGCAGTGCCGGAGGAGAGCCGGGCTACACCTTC. This gives the protein CASSAGGEPGYTF.

In its sample, this clonotype was seen a few times. This chain connects TRBV20-1 to TRBJ2-7; TRBD1 might be the D (6 bases). Germline V gene data show CDR1 as DFQATT and CDR2 as SNEGSKA (reference sequence). The CDR3 has 15 residues. V lost 1 base, J lost 2 bases, and 15 bases lay in between. For the CDR3, the DNA is TGCAGTGCTAGAGCCACCGACAGGTTGACCTACGAGCAGTACTTC. This gives the protein CSARATDRLTYEQYF.

The CDR3 loop is CSVAPSGTTTGELFF. CDR3 in DNA: TGCAGCGTTGCACCCTCCGGGACAACCACCGGGGAGCTGTTTTTT. V usage is TRBV29-1 and J usage is TRBJ2-2, with D possibly being TRBD1 (6 bases). The CDR3 length is 15 residues. V was clipped by 4 bases and J by 4 bases, with 16 bases between them. Germline lookup yields CDR1 SQVTM and CDR2 ANQGSEA.

V and J are TRBV28 and TRBJ1-2; D remains ambiguous. Germline CDR1 and CDR2: MDHEN and SYDVKM. This CDR3 is 9 amino acids long. Trimming removed 10 bases at V and 7 bases at J, with 7 bases between. This chain's CDR3 is CATVGGYTF. CDR3 nucleotides: TGTGCCACCGTGGGTGGCTACACCTTC.

V usage is TRBV5-1 and J usage is TRBJ2-1; D gene uncertain. With 2 bases removed from V and 4 bases from J, the gap between germline ends came to 13 bases. Germline-derived CDR1 and CDR2 are SGHRS and YFSETQ. The CDR3 has 15 amino acids. The CDR3 sequence is CASSLALRAYNEQFF. The DNA for the CDR3 is TGCGCCAGCAGCTTAGCGCTTCGAGCGTACAATGAGCAGTTCTTC.

In its sample, this clonotype was seen a few times. V is TRBV20-1 and J is TRBJ1-2, with 7 bases matching TRBD1. V was pared by 5 bases and J by 8 bases, with 11 bases of the junction left unmatched. The CDR3 loop spans 13 amino acids. Germline V gene data show CDR1 as DFQATT and CDR2 as SNEGSKA (reference sequence). The chain's CDR3 is CSARGGSDMGYTF. The CDR3 DNA reads as TGCAGTGCTCGAGGGGGCTCGGATATGGGCTACACCTTC.

Written as DNA, the CDR3 is TGCAGTGCCCAAGACAGGGCGGACTATGGCTACACCTTC. Translated, it gives CSAQDRADYGYTF. The rearrangement links TRBV20-1 to TRBJ1-2, with 7 bases aligning to TRBD1. The CDR3 spans 13 residues. J gave up 3 bases and V 6 bases, and 7 bases lay outside the gene matches. Looked up from germline, CDR1 is DFQATT and CDR2 is SNEGSKA (reference sequence).

This clonotype was seen a few times. The chain carries TRBV14 and TRBJ2-3; D uncertain. The CDR3 sequence is 17 residues long. V dropped 1 base and J dropped 0 bases, with 14 bases sitting between them. Looked up from germline, CDR1 is SGHDN and CDR2 is FVKESK. CDR3: CASSQVPVRSSTDTQYF. CDR3 sequence (DNA): TGTGCCAGCAGCCAAGTACCGGTCCGGAGCAGCACAGATACGCAGTATTTT.

The V gene is TRBV15, the J gene TRBJ1-5; 7 nucleotides match TRBD1. Looked up from germline, CDR1 is LNHNV and CDR2 is YYDKDF (reference sequence). The CDR3 extends over 14 amino acids. The V and J ends lost 1 base and 5 bases, in that order; junction bases with no gene match: 2. In nucleotides, the CDR3 is TGTGCCACCAGCAGAGGACAGGGAGATCAGCCCCAGCATTTT. This codes for CATSRGQGDQPQHF.

The rearrangement joins TRBV12-3 or TRBV12-4 to TRBJ2-7; 10 bases line up with TRBD1. V was pared by 6 bases and J by 3 bases, with 5 bases of the junction left unmatched. CDR3 length: 14 residues. The CDR3 loop reads CASRRQGAFYEQYF. The CDR3 region has the DNA TGTGCCAGCAGGAGACAGGGGGCATTCTACGAGCAGTACTTC.

This clonotype came up a few times. The genes are TRBV12-3 or TRBV12-4 and TRBJ2-1; no definite D call. The ends were cut back, 4 bases at V and 2 bases at J, with 9 bases in the middle. The CDR3 length is 14 residues. The CDR3 DNA follows: TGTGCCAGCAGTTCCGGCGACGCCTACAATGAGCAGTTCTTC. Amino acid sequence: CASSSGDAYNEQFF.